A selection of T cell receptor beta chains follows, all from one sample in a study of CD8 T cells in Susac syndrome. Each CDR3 protein gets one entry after TCRdb re-called the immunoSEQ multiplex PCR reads with MiXCR. The sample includes under 90,000 distinct CDR3 sequences, approximately 95% seen only once; the top ten take roughly 0.46%. Sequencing was done on a sample of CD8+ T cells from PBMCs. The source of these receptors is a human donor with Susac syndrome. Each CDR3 is given with its conserved first and last residue. The D gene is left open where the match is weak. The size entry is marked missing in some rows and otherwise reads once, few, many or a size class.

D,V,size,J,CDR3,DNA
NA,TRBV28,NA,TRBJ2-7,CASSLAPSWDYEQYF,TGTGCCAGCAGTTTAGCCCCTAGCTGGGACTACGAGCAGTACTTC
NA,TRBV5-6,NA,TRBJ1-1,CASSWGRTEAFF,TGTGCCAGCAGCTGGGGGAGGACTGAAGCTTTCTTT
NA,TRBV27,NA,TRBJ2-7,CASSYGRSYEQYF,TGTGCCAGCAGTTATGGCAGATCCTACGAGCAGTACTTC
NA,TRBV29-1,NA,TRBJ2-7,CSVGSAVTYEQYF,TGCAGCGTTGGATCGGCCGTAACCTACGAGCAGTACTTC
NA,TRBV4-1,NA,TRBJ1-1,CASGSVNTEAFF,TGCGCCAGCGGGTCCGTGAACACTGAAGCTTTCTTT
TRBD1,TRBV2,NA,TRBJ1-1,CAAEEEGQVVGTEAFF,TGTGCCGCAGAGGAGGAAGGACAGGTGGTGGGCACTGAAGCTTTCTTT
NA,TRBV14,NA,TRBJ2-7,CASSPHGGPLYEQYF,TGTGCCAGCAGCCCCCATGGAGGGCCCCTCTACGAGCAGTACTTC
NA,TRBV20-1,once,TRBJ2-7,CSAALVGGVNPPYEQYF,TGCAGTGCTGCCCTGGTCGGGGGAGTCAATCCCCCCTACGAGCAGTACTTC
TRBD2,TRBV20-1,few,TRBJ2-1,CSARPTSGGYNEQFF,TGCAGTGCTAGGCCGACTAGCGGAGGATACAATGAGCAGTTCTTC
TRBD1,TRBV9,NA,TRBJ2-7,CASSGGTGISEQYF,TGTGCCAGCAGCGGCGGGACAGGGATTTCCGAGCAGTACTTC
TRBD2,TRBV6-6,NA,TRBJ2-7,CASSPAASGYEQYF,TGTGCCAGCAGCCCCGCCGCTAGCGGCTACGAGCAGTACTTC
TRBD2,TRBV30,NA,TRBJ2-1,CAWSVGLAYNEQFF,TGTGCCTGGAGTGTGGGACTAGCATACAATGAGCAGTTCTTC
NA,TRBV29-1,NA,TRBJ2-6,CSVLLFQGGANVLTF,TGCAGCGTGCTGCTCTTTCAGGGTGGGGCCAACGTCCTGACTTTC
NA,TRBV27,NA,TRBJ1-1,CASSSETEAFF,TGTGCCAGCAGTTCCGAAACTGAAGCTTTCTTT
NA,TRBV12-5,NA,TRBJ1-1,CASGPVGGSTEAFF,TGTGCTAGTGGTCCCGTCGGGGGCAGCACTGAAGCTTTCTTT
NA,TRBV5-4,NA,TRBJ2-5,CATRRAAQETQYF,TGTGCCACCCGAAGGGCAGCTCAAGAGACCCAGTACTTC
NA,TRBV6-5,few,TRBJ2-1,CASSQGYNEQFF,TGTGCCAGCAGTCAAGGGTACAATGAGCAGTTCTTC
NA,TRBV28,NA,TRBJ1-4,CASSLAQAFNEKLFF,TGTGCCAGCAGTTTAGCACAGGCGTTTAATGAAAAACTGTTTTTT
NA,TRBV30,NA,TRBJ2-7,CAWSGTITYEQYF,TGTGCCTGGAGTGGGACTATTACCTACGAGCAGTACTTC
NA,TRBV5-1,NA,TRBJ2-1,CASSLISFNNEQFF,TGCGCCAGCAGCTTGATTTCTTTTAACAATGAGCAGTTCTTC
NA,TRBV9,once,TRBJ2-3,CASSVAGGDTDTQYF,TGTGCCAGCAGCGTAGCGGGCGGAGACACAGATACGCAGTATTTT
TRBD2,TRBV20-1,NA,TRBJ2-7,CSAPTGLAGGYEQYF,TGCAGTGCACCAACGGGACTAGCGGGAGGCTACGAGCAGTACTTC
TRBD1,TRBV15,NA,TRBJ1-1,CATSRGRQGATEAFF,TGTGCCACCAGCAGAGGTCGGCAGGGGGCGACTGAAGCTTTCTTT
NA,TRBV7-8,NA,TRBJ2-1,CASSIRRSGAGSEQFF,TGTGCCAGCAGCATACGCCGTAGCGGTGCGGGGAGTGAGCAGTTCTTC
NA,TRBV9,NA,TRBJ2-2,CASSGPTGELFF,TGTGCCAGCAGCGGGCCCACCGGGGAGCTGTTTTTT
TRBD2,TRBV2,NA,TRBJ2-5,CASSHGLADLQETQYF,TGTGCCAGCAGCCACGGGCTAGCGGATCTCCAAGAGACCCAGTACTTC
NA,TRBV19,NA,TRBJ1-1,CASSSQVLYTEAFF,TGTGCCAGTAGCAGCCAGGTCTTGTACACTGAAGCTTTCTTT
NA,TRBV24-1,NA,TRBJ2-3,CATSDRLEVGPDTQYF,TGTGCCACCAGTGATCGACTGGAGGTAGGACCAGATACGCAGTATTTT
NA,TRBV30,NA,TRBJ1-5,CAWSLPGANQPQHF,TGTGCCTGGAGTCTACCGGGAGCGAATCAGCCCCAGCATTTT
NA,TRBV7-9,NA,TRBJ1-5,CASSSNSYNQPQHF,TGTGCCAGCAGCTCAAACAGTTACAATCAGCCCCAGCATTTT
NA,TRBV9,NA,TRBJ2-1,CASSDVAGGNEQFF,TGTGCCAGCAGCGACGTAGCCGGCGGAAATGAGCAGTTCTTC
NA,TRBV6-5,NA,TRBJ2-1,CASSYSSPYNEQFF,TGTGCCAGCAGTTACTCATCACCGTACAATGAGCAGTTCTTC
NA,TRBV25-1,NA,TRBJ2-3,CASGTTDTQYF,TGTGCCAGCGGGACCACAGATACGCAGTATTTT
TRBD1,TRBV27,NA,TRBJ1-1,CASSLDGTGSTAFF,TGTGCCAGCAGTTTGGACGGGACAGGGAGTACAGCTTTCTTT
NA,TRBV29-1,NA,TRBJ2-1,CSVEGGSYNEQFF,TGCAGCGTTGAGGGCGGTTCCTACAATGAGCAGTTCTTC
TRBD2,TRBV6-4,NA,TRBJ2-3,CASSPGLAGGSSTDTQYF,TGTGCCAGCAGTCCGGGACTAGCGGGAGGATCTAGCACAGATACGCAGTATTTT
NA,TRBV5-1,NA,TRBJ2-1,CASSPHGNEQFF,TGCGCCAGCAGCCCCCATGGGAATGAGCAGTTCTTC
NA,TRBV27,few,TRBJ2-3,CASSPLSTDTQYF,TGTGCCAGCTCACCACTAAGCACAGATACGCAGTATTTT
TRBD1,TRBV30,NA,TRBJ2-5,CAWREKPGTGHQETQYF,TGTGCCTGGAGGGAAAAACCCGGGACAGGGCACCAAGAGACCCAGTACTTC
TRBD2,TRBV20-1,NA,TRBJ2-1,CSAGGTSGPHSYNEQFF,TGCAGTGCTGGGGGGACTAGCGGGCCTCACTCCTACAATGAGCAGTTCTTC
TRBD1,TRBV24-1,NA,TRBJ2-2,CATSGTGGGELFF,TGTGCCACCAGTGGCACAGGGGGCGGGGAGCTGTTTTTT
NA,TRBV4-1,once,TRBJ2-7,CASGDGRSSYEQYF,TGCGCCAGCGGTGACGGGCGGTCCTCCTACGAGCAGTACTTC
NA,TRBV20-1,NA,TRBJ1-2,CSARGEGLRRYGYTF,TGCAGTGCTAGAGGAGAGGGCCTGAGGCGGTATGGCTACACCTTC
NA,TRBV20-1,NA,TRBJ2-2,CSAIGRTGELFF,TGCAGTGCTATAGGGAGGACCGGGGAGCTGTTTTTT
TRBD2,TRBV5-1,NA,TRBJ2-1,CASSLELAGLRDEQFF,TGCGCCAGCAGCTTGGAACTAGCGGGCCTCAGGGATGAGCAGTTCTTC
TRBD2,TRBV20-1,NA,TRBJ2-7,CSARAIATSGYEQYF,TGCAGTGCTAGAGCCATAGCGACTAGCGGTTACGAGCAGTACTTC
NA,TRBV2,NA,TRBJ1-5,CASSAAVHNQPQHF,TGTGCCAGCAGCGCAGCAGTCCACAATCAGCCCCAGCATTTT
NA,TRBV7-2,NA,TRBJ2-1,CASSGSEQFF,TGTGCCAGCAGTGGGAGCGAGCAGTTCTTC
NA,TRBV9,NA,TRBJ1-5,CASSVGAGGNQPQHF,TGTGCCAGCAGCGTAGGGGCAGGGGGCAATCAGCCCCAGCATTTT
NA,TRBV29-1,NA,TRBJ1-1,CSVPPSGREAFF,TGCAGCGTTCCCCCCAGTGGGAGAGAAGCTTTCTTT
TRBD1,TRBV9,NA,TRBJ2-2,CASSARTGISLNTGELFF,TGTGCCAGCAGCGCTAGGACAGGGATTAGCCTTAACACCGGGGAGCTGTTTTTT
NA,TRBV10-3,NA,TRBJ2-7,CATFGPLGEQYF,TGTGCCACATTCGGGCCCTTGGGCGAGCAGTACTTC
NA,TRBV28,NA,TRBJ1-5,CASSLVKGISNQPQHF,TGTGCCAGCAGTTTGGTAAAGGGTATCAGCAATCAGCCCCAGCATTTT
NA,TRBV6-6,NA,TRBJ1-5,CASSSDRRGQPQHF,TGTGCCAGCAGTTCCGACAGAAGAGGTCAGCCCCAGCATTTT
NA,TRBV19,NA,TRBJ1-1,CASSIGPRVGTEAFF,TGTGCCAGTAGTATCGGACCGCGGGTTGGCACTGAAGCTTTCTTT